This is a list of T cell receptor beta chains from one sample in a study of blood T cell repertoires in COVID-19. Libraries were prepared by immunoSEQ multiplex PCR; TCRdb keeps only in-frame clonotypes and omits some of them. Of fewer than 250,000 clones listed, around 83% are singletons. The sample consisted of PBMCs or T cells enriched from blood (not recorded which). The receptors were sampled from a woman in her thirties or forties who had recovered from COVID-19. The CDR3 runs from the conserved cysteine through the conserved F or W. Clone size is stated in some rows and not others, as once, few, many or a class when expanded.

clone size: NA
V gene: TRBV4-3
CDR3 protein: CASSPSGDGNQPQHF

clone size: NA
V gene: TRBV6-2/TRBV6-3
CDR3 protein: CASSNGGSGANVLTF

clone size: NA
V gene: TRBV12-3/TRBV12-4
CDR3 protein: CASSPTRFDRQYF

clone size: NA
V gene: TRBV5-1
CDR3 protein: CASGGTDNTEAFF

clone size: once
V gene: TRBV7-2
CDR3 protein: CASRPTLYTEAFF

clone size: NA
V gene: TRBV27
CDR3 protein: CASIPHVWPSKETQYF

clone size: NA
V gene: TRBV6-2/TRBV6-3
CDR3 protein: CASSPRTGVNSPLHF

clone size: NA
V gene: TRBV7-3
CDR3 protein: CASSSNSGELFF

clone size: NA
V gene: TRBV5-1
CDR3 protein: CASTRDGAYEQYF

clone size: NA
V gene: TRBV11-2
CDR3 protein: CASSLDTSYEQYF

clone size: NA
V gene: TRBV9
CDR3 protein: CASSPRLANTGELFF

clone size: many
V gene: TRBV7-2
CDR3 protein: CASSLVRGGAGYGYTF

clone size: NA
V gene: TRBV5-5
CDR3 protein: CASSFPGGRTEAFF

clone size: NA
V gene: TRBV27
CDR3 protein: CASSLEVGADSPLHF

clone size: NA
V gene: TRBV5-6
CDR3 protein: CASSMTGVTYNEQFF

clone size: NA
V gene: TRBV3-1/TRBV3-2
CDR3 protein: CASTSSGRGYNEQFF

clone size: NA
V gene: TRBV7-9
CDR3 protein: CASSPGNTGVNTIYF

clone size: NA
V gene: TRBV5-8
CDR3 protein: CASSLGARSTDTQYF

clone size: NA
V gene: TRBV10-3
CDR3 protein: CAISESNRGSQETQYF

clone size: NA
V gene: TRBV30
CDR3 protein: CAWRGTSLDEQFF

clone size: NA
V gene: TRBV19
CDR3 protein: CASSRHTGTGSWAHF

clone size: NA
V gene: TRBV13
CDR3 protein: CASSLRTGGSKGEKLFF

clone size: NA
V gene: TRBV5-1
CDR3 protein: CASSLGASSGNTIYF

clone size: NA
V gene: TRBV3-1/TRBV3-2
CDR3 protein: CASGGSARQPQHF

clone size: NA
V gene: TRBV29-1
CDR3 protein: CSVTGTDGYTF

clone size: NA
V gene: TRBV2
CDR3 protein: CASNQGAGPNEQFF

clone size: NA
V gene: TRBV19
CDR3 protein: CASSTPLNKGFRQPQHF

clone size: once
V gene: TRBV3-1/TRBV3-2
CDR3 protein: CASSRTGSPLHF